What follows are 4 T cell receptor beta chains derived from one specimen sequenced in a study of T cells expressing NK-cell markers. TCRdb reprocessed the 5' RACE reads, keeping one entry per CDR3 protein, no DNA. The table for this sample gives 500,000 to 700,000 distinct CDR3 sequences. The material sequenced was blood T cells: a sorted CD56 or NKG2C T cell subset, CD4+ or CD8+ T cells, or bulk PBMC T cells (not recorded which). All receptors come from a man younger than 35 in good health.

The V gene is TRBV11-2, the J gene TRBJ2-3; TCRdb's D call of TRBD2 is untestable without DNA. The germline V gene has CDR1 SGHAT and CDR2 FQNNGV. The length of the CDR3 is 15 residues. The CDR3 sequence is CASSSRALLTDTQYF.

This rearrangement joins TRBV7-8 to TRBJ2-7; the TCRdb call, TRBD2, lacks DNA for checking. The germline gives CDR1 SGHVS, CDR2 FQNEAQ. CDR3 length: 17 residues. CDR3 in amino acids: CASSLLLTSGSRYEQYF.

The CDR3 sequence is CASSLVALGFGKINEQFF. This chain connects TRBV12-3 or TRBV12-4 to TRBJ2-1. The length of the CDR3 is 18 residues.

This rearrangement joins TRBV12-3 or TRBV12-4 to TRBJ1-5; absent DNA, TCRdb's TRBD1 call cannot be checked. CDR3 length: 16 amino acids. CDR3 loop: CASSLTRGGGTQPQHF.